This note documents a single TCR beta chain sequence. Its cognate antigen is unknown. Specimens obtained from alopecia areata patients comprised lesional scalp punch biopsies and peripheral blood. Sorting from PBMCs produced CD4+ and CD8+ T cells. These data belong to a study of CD8+ T cells in alopecia areata. Study background: Among treated patients, oral tofacitinib was administered at 5 to 10 mg twice daily.

RNA extraction was followed by reverse transcription into cDNA, which acted as the sequencing template. Only in-frame clones appear in the TCRdb table, and some are missing; sequencing was by immunoSEQ multiplex PCR. This table has 120,000 to 150,000 clones, 40% to 50% appearing once. Notes on the study in general: Sequence data from scalp samples additionally include resident alphabeta T cells of normal skin.

This CDR3 is built from 10 residues. Germline V CDR1 and CDR2: DFQATT, SNEGSKA (reference sequence). The V and J ends lost 3 bases and 7 bases respectively, with 6 bases between them. Sequenced material: CD4+ T cells sorted from blood. This sequence joins TRBV20-1 and TRBJ2-5; D gene unclear. This TCR was sampled from a human donor with alopecia areata. CDR3 amino acids: CSASLGTQYF. The CDR3 DNA is TGCAGTGCTAGTTTAGGGACCCAGTACTTC.